The T cell receptor beta chain under discussion was sequenced for a study of identical twins. Concerning this clonotype itself: Its antigen is unidentified.

A universal primer binding site was introduced by template switching. The final cDNA contained unique molecular identifiers. TCRdb redid the calling of the 5' RACE reads with MiXCR, one entry per CDR3 protein. The sample consists of 240,000 or so distinct CDR3 sequences, roughly 10% of them appearing once. CDR3 length: 15 amino acids. The germline V and J ends were trimmed by 0 bases and 0 bases, with 7 bases remaining between them. Germline CDR1 SGHRS, CDR2 YFSETQ. Among all donors, each was a healthy Caucasian. Study results and caveats: Carriage of fewer insertions was seen in abundant cord blood beta clonotypes, whereas memory repertoires showed none. Invariant T cells like MAIT and iNKT could partly confound the zero-insertion analyses.

The sequenced sample consisted of memory T cells sorted from blood. The rearrangement uses TRBV5-1 and TRBJ2-1, with no clear D. This clonotype originated in a man between 50 and 59 years old in good health. As DNA, the CDR3 is TGCGCCAGCAGCTTGGAAGAGACCTCCTACAATGAGCAGTTCTTC. The encoded protein is CASSLEETSYNEQFF.